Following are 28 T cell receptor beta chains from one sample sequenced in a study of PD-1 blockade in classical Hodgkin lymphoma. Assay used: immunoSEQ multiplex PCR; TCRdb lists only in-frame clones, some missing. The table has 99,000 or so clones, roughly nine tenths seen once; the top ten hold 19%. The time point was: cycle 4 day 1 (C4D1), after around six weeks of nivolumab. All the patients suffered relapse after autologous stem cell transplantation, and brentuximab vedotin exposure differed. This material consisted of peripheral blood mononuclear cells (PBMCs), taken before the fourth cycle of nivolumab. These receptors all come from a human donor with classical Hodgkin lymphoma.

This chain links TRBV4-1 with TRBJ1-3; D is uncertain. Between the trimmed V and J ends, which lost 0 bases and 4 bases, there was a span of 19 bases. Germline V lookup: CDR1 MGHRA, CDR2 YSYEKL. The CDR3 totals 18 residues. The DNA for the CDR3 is TGCGCCAGCAGCCAAGATGGAGGCAGGACTGCGGGGGGAAACACCATATATTTT. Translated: CASSQDGGRTAGGNTIYF.

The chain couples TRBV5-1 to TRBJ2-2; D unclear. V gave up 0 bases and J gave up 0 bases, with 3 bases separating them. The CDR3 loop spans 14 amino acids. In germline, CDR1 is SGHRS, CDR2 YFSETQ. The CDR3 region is CASSLGANTGELFF. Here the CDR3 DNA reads TGCGCCAGCAGCTTGGGGGCGAACACCGGGGAGCTGTTTTTT. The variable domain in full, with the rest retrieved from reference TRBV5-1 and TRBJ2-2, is KAGVTQTPRYLIKTRGQQVTLSCSPISGHRSVSWYQQTPGQGLQFLFEYFSETQRNKGNFPGRFSGRQFSNSRSEMNVSTLELGDSALYLCASSLGANTGELFFGEGSRLTVL.

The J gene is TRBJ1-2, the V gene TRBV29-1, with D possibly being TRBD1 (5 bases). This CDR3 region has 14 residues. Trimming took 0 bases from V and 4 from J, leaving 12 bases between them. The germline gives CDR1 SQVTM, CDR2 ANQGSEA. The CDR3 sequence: CSVEEARVLYGYTF. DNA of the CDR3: TGCAGCGTTGAAGAAGCCAGGGTTCTCTATGGCTACACCTTC.

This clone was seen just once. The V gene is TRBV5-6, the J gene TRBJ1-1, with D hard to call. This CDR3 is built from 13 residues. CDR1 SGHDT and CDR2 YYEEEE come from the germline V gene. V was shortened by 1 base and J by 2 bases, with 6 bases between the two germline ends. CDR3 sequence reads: CASSLHSNTEAFF. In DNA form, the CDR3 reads TGTGCCAGCAGCTTGCATAGTAACACTGAAGCTTTCTTT. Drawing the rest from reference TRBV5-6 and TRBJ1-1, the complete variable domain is DAGVTQSPTHLIKTRGQQVTLRCSPKSGHDTVSWYQQALGQGPQFIFQYYEEEERQRGNFPDRFSGHQFPNYSSELNVNALLLGDSALYLCASSLHSNTEAFFGQGTRLTVV.

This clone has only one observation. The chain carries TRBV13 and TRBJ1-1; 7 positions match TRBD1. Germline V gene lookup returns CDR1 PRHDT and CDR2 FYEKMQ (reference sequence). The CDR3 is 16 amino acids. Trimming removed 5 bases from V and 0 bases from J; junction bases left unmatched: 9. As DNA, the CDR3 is TGTGCCAGCAGCCTCAGGGGGTCGGGGATGAACACTGAAGCTTTCTTT. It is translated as CASSLRGSGMNTEAFF. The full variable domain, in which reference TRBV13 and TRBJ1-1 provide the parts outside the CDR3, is AAGVIQSPRHLIKEKRETATLKCYPIPRHDTVYWYQQGPGQDPQFLISFYEKMQSDKGSIPDRFSAQQFSDYHSELNMSSLELGDSALYFCASSLRGSGMNTEAFFGQGTRLTVV.

The CDR3 DNA reads TGCGCCAGCAGCCCCCGGGACGGGAACTACGAGCAGTACTTC. Its translation is CASSPRDGNYEQYF. The rearrangement uses TRBV4-3 and TRBJ2-7; D is possibly TRBD1 or TRBD2 (5 bases each). The V gene lost 4 bases and the J gene lost 3 bases, with 13 bases spanning the gap. There are 14 residues in the CDR3. Looked up from germline, CDR1 is LGHNA and CDR2 is YSLEER.

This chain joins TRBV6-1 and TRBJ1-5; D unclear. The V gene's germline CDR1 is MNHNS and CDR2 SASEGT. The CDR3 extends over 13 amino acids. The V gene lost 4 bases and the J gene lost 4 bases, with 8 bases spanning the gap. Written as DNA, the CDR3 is TGTGCCAGCAGTGCACTGGGTAATCAGCCCCAGCATTTT. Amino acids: CASSALGNQPQHF.

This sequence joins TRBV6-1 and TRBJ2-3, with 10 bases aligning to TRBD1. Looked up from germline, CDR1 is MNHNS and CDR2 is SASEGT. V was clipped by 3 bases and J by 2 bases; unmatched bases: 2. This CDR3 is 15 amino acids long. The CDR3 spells CASSEGQGFTDTQYF. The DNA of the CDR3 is TGTGCCAGCAGTGAGGGACAGGGGTTCACAGATACGCAGTATTTT.

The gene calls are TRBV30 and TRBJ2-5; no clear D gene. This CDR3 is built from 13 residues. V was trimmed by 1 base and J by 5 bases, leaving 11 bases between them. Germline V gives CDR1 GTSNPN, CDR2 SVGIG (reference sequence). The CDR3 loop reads CAWSGESKETQYF. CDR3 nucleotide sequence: TGTGCCTGGAGTGGAGAAAGTAAGGAGACCCAGTACTTC.

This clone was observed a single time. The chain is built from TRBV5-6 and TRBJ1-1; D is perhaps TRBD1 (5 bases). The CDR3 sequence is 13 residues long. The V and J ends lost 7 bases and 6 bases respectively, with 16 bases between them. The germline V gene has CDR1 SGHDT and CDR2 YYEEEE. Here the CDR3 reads CASLGGVRSEAFF. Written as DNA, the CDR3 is TGTGCCAGCCTGGGAGGGGTACGCTCTGAAGCTTTCTTT.

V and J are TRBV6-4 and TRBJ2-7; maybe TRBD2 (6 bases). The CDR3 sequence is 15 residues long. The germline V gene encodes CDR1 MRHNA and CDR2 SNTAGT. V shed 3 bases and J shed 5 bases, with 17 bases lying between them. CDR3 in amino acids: CASSEGTSRVDEQYF. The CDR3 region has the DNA TGTGCCAGCAGTGAAGGAACTAGCCGCGTCGACGAGCAGTACTTC.

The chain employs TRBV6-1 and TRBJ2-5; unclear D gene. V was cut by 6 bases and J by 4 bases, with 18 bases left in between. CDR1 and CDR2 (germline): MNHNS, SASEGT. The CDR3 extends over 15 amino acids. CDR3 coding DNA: TGTGCCAGCAGCGCCTTACCCGGTCTCGGAGAGACCCAGTACTTC. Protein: CASSALPGLGETQYF.

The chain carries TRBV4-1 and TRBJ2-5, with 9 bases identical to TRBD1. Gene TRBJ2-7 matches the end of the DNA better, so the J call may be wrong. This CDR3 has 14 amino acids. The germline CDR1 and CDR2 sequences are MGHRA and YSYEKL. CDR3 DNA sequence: TGCGCCAGCAGCATAGGACAGGGGACCTACGAGCAGTACTTC. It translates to CASSIGQGTYEQYF.

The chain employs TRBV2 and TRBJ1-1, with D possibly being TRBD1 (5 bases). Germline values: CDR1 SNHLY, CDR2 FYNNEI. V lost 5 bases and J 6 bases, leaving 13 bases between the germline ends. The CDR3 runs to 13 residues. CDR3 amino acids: CASSSGATAEAFF. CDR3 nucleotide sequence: TGTGCCAGCAGTAGTGGGGCGACTGCTGAAGCTTTCTTT.

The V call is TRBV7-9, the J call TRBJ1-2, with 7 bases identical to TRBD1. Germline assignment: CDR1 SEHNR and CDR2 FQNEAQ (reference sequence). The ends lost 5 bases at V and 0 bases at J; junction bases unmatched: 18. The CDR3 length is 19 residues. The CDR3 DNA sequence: TGTGCCAGCAGCAATTCTACTTTAGGACAGGACCATACTAACTATGGCTACACCTTC. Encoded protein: CASSNSTLGQDHTNYGYTF.

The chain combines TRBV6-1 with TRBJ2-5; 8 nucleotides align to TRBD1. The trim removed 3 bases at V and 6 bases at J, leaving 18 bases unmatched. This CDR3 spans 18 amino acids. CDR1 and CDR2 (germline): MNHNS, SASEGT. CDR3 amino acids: CASSDLLGTQGARKTQYF. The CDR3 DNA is TGTGCCAGCAGTGACCTCCTGGGAACGCAGGGGGCTCGGAAGACCCAGTACTTC.

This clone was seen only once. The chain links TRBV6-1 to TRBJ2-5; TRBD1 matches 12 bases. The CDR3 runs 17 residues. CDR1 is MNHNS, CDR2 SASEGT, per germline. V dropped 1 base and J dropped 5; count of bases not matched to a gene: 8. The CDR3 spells CASSEGAGTGGYETQYF. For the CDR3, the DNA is TGTGCCAGCAGTGAAGGGGCCGGGACAGGGGGCTATGAGACCCAGTACTTC.

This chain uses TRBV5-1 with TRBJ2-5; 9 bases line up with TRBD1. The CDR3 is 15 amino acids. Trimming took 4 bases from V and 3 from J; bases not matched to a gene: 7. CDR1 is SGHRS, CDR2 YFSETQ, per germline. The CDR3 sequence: CASSPSGTGKETQYF. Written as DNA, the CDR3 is TGCGCCAGCAGCCCCTCTGGGACAGGGAAAGAGACCCAGTACTTC.

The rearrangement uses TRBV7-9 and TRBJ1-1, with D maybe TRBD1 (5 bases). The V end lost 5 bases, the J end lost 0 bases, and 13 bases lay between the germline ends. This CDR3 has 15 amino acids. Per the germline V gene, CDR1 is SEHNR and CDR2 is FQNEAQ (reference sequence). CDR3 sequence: CASSTTPGLNTEAFF. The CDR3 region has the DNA TGTGCCAGCAGCACTACACCAGGGCTGAACACTGAAGCTTTCTTT. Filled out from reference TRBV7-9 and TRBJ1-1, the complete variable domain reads DTGVSQNPRHKITKRGQNVTFRCDPISEHNRLYWYRQTLGQGPEFLTYFQNEAQLEKSRLLSDRFSAERPKGSFSTLEIQRTEQGDSAMYLCASSTTPGLNTEAFFGQGTRLTVV.

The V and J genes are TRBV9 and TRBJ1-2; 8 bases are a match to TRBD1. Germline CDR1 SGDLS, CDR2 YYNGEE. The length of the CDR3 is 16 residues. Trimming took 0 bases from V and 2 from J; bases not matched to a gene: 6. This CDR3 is CASSVAGWTGNYGYTF. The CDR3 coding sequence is TGTGCCAGCAGCGTAGCCGGGTGGACAGGGAACTATGGCTACACCTTC.

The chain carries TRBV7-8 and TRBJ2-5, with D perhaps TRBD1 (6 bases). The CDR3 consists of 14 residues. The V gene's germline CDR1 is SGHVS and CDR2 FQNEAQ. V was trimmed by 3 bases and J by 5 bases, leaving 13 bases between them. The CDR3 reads CASSFPRGRETQYF. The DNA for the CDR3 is TGTGCCAGCAGCTTTCCCAGGGGCCGGGAGACCCAGTACTTC.

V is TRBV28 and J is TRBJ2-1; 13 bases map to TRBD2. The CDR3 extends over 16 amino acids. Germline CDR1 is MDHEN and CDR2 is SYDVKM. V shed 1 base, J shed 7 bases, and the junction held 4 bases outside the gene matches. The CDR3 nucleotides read TGTGCCAGCAGTTTATCACTAGCGGGAGGGCCAAATGAGCAGTTCTTC. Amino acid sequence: CASSLSLAGGPNEQFF. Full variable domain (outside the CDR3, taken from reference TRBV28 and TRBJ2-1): DVKVTQSSRYLVKRTGEKVFLECVQDMDHENMFWYRQDPGLGLRLIYFSYDVKMKEKGDIPEGYSVSREKKERFSLILESASTNQTSMYLCASSLSLAGGPNEQFFGPGTRLTVL.

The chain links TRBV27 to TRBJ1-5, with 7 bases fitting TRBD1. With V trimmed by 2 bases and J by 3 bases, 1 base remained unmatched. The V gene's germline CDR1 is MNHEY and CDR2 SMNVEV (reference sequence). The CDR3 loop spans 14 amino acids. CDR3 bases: TGTGCCAGCAGTTTACAGGGGGACAATCAGCCCCAGCATTTT. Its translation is CASSLQGDNQPQHF.

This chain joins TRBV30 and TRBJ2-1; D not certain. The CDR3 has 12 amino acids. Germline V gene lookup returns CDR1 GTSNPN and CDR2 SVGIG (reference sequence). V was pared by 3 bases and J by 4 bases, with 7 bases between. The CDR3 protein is CAWSLGYNEQFF. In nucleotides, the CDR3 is TGTGCCTGGAGCCTAGGTTACAATGAGCAGTTCTTC.

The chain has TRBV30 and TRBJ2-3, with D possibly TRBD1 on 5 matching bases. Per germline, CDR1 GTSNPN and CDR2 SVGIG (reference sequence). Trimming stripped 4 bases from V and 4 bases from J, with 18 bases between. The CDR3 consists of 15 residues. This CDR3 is CAWTRTAGSADTQYF. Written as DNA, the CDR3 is TGTGCCTGGACGAGGACCGCAGGGTCAGCAGATACGCAGTATTTT.

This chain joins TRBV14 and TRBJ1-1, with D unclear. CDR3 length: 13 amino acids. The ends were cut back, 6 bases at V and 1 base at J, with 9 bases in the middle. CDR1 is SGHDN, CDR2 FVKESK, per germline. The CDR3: CASSSGRNTEAFF. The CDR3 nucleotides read TGTGCCAGCAGTTCCGGACGGAACACTGAAGCTTTCTTT.

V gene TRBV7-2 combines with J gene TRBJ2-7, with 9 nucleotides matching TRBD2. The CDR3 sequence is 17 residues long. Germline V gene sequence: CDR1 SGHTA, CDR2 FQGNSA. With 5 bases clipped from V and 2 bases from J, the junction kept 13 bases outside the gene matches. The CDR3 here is CASSPYGSGSYPYEQYF. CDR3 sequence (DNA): TGTGCCAGCAGCCCCTACGGTAGCGGGAGCTATCCCTACGAGCAGTACTTC.

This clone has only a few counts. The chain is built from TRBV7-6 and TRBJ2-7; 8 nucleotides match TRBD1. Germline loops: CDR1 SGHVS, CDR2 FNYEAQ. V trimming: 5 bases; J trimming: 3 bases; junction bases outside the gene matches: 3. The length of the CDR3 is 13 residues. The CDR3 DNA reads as TGTGCCAGCAGCCAGGGGACAGGCTACGAGCAGTACTTC. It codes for CASSQGTGYEQYF.